The clone carrying this TCR beta chain appeared a single time. TCRdb reprocessed the 5' RACE reads via MiXCR and lists one record per CDR3 protein. The sample consists of some 250,000 distinct CDR3 sequences, 6.9% of them appearing once. Germline V gene lookup returns CDR1 DFQATT and CDR2 SNEGSKA (reference sequence). CDR3 length: 18 residues. This record belongs to a study of T cells after yellow fever vaccination. This sequence was found in a man aged 30-40 years who received the YFV17D yellow fever vaccine. Specimen: CD4+ T cells sorted from PBMCs, collected 15 days after the yellow fever booster vaccination. The rearrangement uses TRBV20-1 and TRBJ2-6, with 7 bases fitting TRBD2. In DNA, the CDR3 is TGCAGCCCCAGGAGGGAGGGACGGAAGAGCTCTGGGGCCAACGTCCTGACTTTC. This translates into CSPRREGRKSSGANVLTF.